The 17 T cell receptor beta chains listed next were all sequenced from one sample in a study of read filtering for tumor transcriptome and immune sequencing. Molecular barcoded adaptors covering alpha/delta and beta/gamma chains were used on approximately 400 ng RNA. TCRdb re-analysed the reads in MiXCR, keeping a single row per CDR3 protein. The table has tens of thousands of distinct CDR3 sequences, approximately 14% seen once. The sequencing input was a population of CD138-negative cells sorted from bone marrow. The source of these receptors is a donor aged 40 or over with multiple myeloma.

The rearrangement joins TRBV24-1 to TRBJ2-5, with D perhaps given as TRBD1 or TRBD2 (5 bases each). V lost 4 bases to trimming and J lost 3 bases, with 11 bases between them. Germline V lookup: CDR1 KGHDR, CDR2 SFDVKD. The CDR3 sequence is 14 residues long. The CDR3 here is CATSEGDREETQYF. CDR3 DNA sequence: TGTGCCACCAGTGAAGGGGACCGGGAAGAGACCCAGTACTTC.

The chain combines TRBV19 with TRBJ2-1; 11 bases match TRBD2. There are 16 residues in the CDR3. The V gene end was trimmed by 5 bases and the J gene end by 2 bases; junction bases not matched to a gene: 5. Germline V gene lookup returns CDR1 LNHDA and CDR2 SQIVND (reference sequence). The DNA of the CDR3 is TGTGCCAGTAGTTTTGGGACTAGCGGCGCCTACAATGAGCAGTTCTTC. The encoded protein is CASSFGTSGAYNEQFF.

This clonotype was counted ten times or more. V usage is TRBV6-2 or TRBV6-3 and J usage is TRBJ2-3, with TRBD2 matching 7 bases. The V gene end was trimmed by 2 bases and the J gene end by 6 bases; junction bases not matched to a gene: 8. Germline loops: CDR1 MNHEY, CDR2 SVGEGT. The CDR3 is 15 amino acids. The CDR3 reads CASSYEAGDTDTQYF. CDR3 bases: TGTGCCAGCAGTTACGAGGCGGGAGATACCGATACGCAGTATTTT.

This clonotype was seen repeatedly, ten times or more. The chain is built from TRBV30 and TRBJ2-1; a weak D match, TRBD2 (5 bases). The ends were cut back, 4 bases at V and 8 bases at J, with 12 bases in the middle. CDR1 and CDR2 (germline): GTSNPN, SVGIG (reference sequence). The CDR3 extends over 12 amino acids. The DNA for the CDR3 is TGTGCCTGGAAGGGTGGAGGCGATGAGCAGTTCTTC. Residues: CAWKGGGDEQFF.

There are many counts of this clonotype. The chain couples TRBV20-1 to TRBJ2-7; tentatively, D is TRBD1 (5 bases). Trimming stripped 4 bases from V and 3 bases from J, with 13 bases between. Germline V gene sequence: CDR1 DFQATT, CDR2 SNEGSKA (reference sequence). The CDR3 is 13 amino acids. The CDR3 sequence: CSAKLGHIYEQYF. CDR3 sequence (DNA): TGCAGTGCTAAACTCGGACATATCTACGAGCAGTACTTC.

This clonotype occurred many times. The chain joins TRBV10-2 to TRBJ2-1, with 12 nucleotides matching TRBD2. This CDR3 is 15 amino acids long. Germline-derived CDR1 and CDR2 are WSHSY and SAAADI. J gave up 7 bases and V 5 bases, and 6 bases lay outside the gene matches. This CDR3 is CASSQLAGGWNEQFF. CDR3 DNA sequence: TGCGCCAGCAGTCAACTAGCGGGAGGATGGAATGAGCAGTTCTTC.

As regards this clonotype: A much larger clone lies a single base off, so this may be a read error. Because it lacks the conserved phenylalanine or tryptophan at the end, this CDR3 is likely a read error. CDR3 nucleotides: TGCAGCGTTACAGTGACTAGCGGGGGACAAGAGACCCAGTACCTC. Translated, it gives CSVTVTSGGQETQYL. The rearrangement links TRBV29-1 to TRBJ2-5; 12 bases align to TRBD2. Unmatched junction bases numbered 6, after V lost 5 bases and J lost 2 bases. Looked up from germline, CDR1 is SQVTM and CDR2 is ANQGSEA. The CDR3 has 15 amino acids.

In its sample, this clonotype was seen many times. The rearrangement uses TRBV7-6 and TRBJ2-1; D may be TRBD2 (5 bases). Germline V gives CDR1 SGHVS, CDR2 FNYEAQ. The CDR3 runs to 15 residues. Between the trimmed V and J ends, which lost 3 bases and 1 base, there was a span of 10 bases. CDR3 amino acids: CASSLGVGSYNEQFF. The CDR3 region has the DNA TGTGCCAGCAGCTTGGGAGTGGGGTCCTACAATGAGCAGTTCTTC.

This clonotype was found many times. The chain links TRBV29-1 to TRBJ1-1; TRBD1 matches 7 bases. The germline CDR1 and CDR2 sequences are SQVTM and ANQGSEA. J was trimmed by 3 bases and V by 5 bases; bases with no gene match: 3. There are 12 residues in the CDR3. The CDR3 region is CSVSQGDTEAFF. CDR3 coding DNA: TGCAGCGTTTCTCAGGGGGACACTGAAGCTTTCTTT.

This clonotype came up many times. This chain joins TRBV18 and TRBJ2-1; 9 bases are shared with TRBD1. The CDR3 consists of 15 residues. The trim removed 6 bases at V and 8 bases at J, leaving 11 bases unmatched. CDR1 is KGHSH and CDR2 is LQKENI in the germline V gene. The CDR3: CASSDGTGISYEQFF. The CDR3, as DNA: TGTGCCAGCTCGGATGGGACAGGGATATCATATGAGCAGTTCTTC.

With regard to this clonotype: It may be a read error: a sequence one base away is much more abundant. J is TRBJ1-4 and V is TRBV6-1, with D unresolved. The germline gives CDR1 MNHNS, CDR2 SASEGT. The CDR3 has 18 residues. The CDR3 DNA follows: TGTGCCAGCGGTGAAACATTTGTTTTAGCTGTGGCTAATGAAAAACTGTTTTTT. Its translation is CASGETFVLAVANEKLFF.

The table lists this clonotype with many counts. DNA of the CDR3: TGTGCCAGTAGAACTCGGGGGGGGGCAAACGAGCAGTACTTC. It yields the protein CASRTRGGANEQYF. The V call is TRBV2, the J call TRBJ2-7; 8 bases map to TRBD2. Per the germline V gene, CDR1 is SNHLY and CDR2 is FYNNEI. The CDR3 is 14 amino acids. V trimming: 9 bases; J trimming: 5 bases; junction bases outside the gene matches: 12.

This clonotype was seen only a few times. The CDR3 coding sequence is TGTGCCAGCAGCCCCCCAGTCGGAGGCTACACCTTC. It is translated as CASSPPVGGYTF. The V gene is TRBV5-6, the J gene TRBJ1-2; D is uncertain. Germline V lookup: CDR1 SGHDT, CDR2 YYEEEE. V was shortened by 4 bases and J by 8 bases, with 12 bases between the two germline ends. CDR3 size: 12 residues.

This clonotype was recorded at least ten times. The chain carries TRBV12-3 or TRBV12-4 and TRBJ1-5; D uncertain. The CDR3 covers 14 residues. V lost 1 base, J lost 1 base, and 5 bases lay in between. Here the CDR3 DNA reads TGTGCCAGCAGTTTAGGTCCGAGCAATCAGCCCCAGCATTTT. Its translation is CASSLGPSNQPQHF.

Notes on this clonotype: Given a far larger clone just one base away, this is likely a sequencing read error. The chain employs TRBV5-1 and TRBJ1-4, with D perhaps matching TRBD1 (5 bases). The J call is uncertain, as TRBJ2-3 better fits the DNA end. Germline lookup yields CDR1 SGHRS and CDR2 YFSETQ. The CDR3 consists of 16 residues. In nucleotides, the CDR3 is TGCGCCAGCAGCTTGGAACAGGCCGCCGGAGCAGATACGCAGTATTTT. This codes for CASSLEQAAGADTQYF.

This sequence joins TRBV19 and TRBJ2-6; 7 nucleotides match TRBD1. V trimming: 3 bases; J trimming: 2 bases; junction bases outside the gene matches: 4. The CDR3 runs 16 residues. Germline CDR1 LNHDA, CDR2 SQIVND (reference sequence). DNA of the CDR3: TGTGCCAGTAGTATGACAGGGAGTCCTGGGGCCAACGTCCTGACTTTC. This gives the protein CASSMTGSPGANVLTF.

V gene TRBV5-1 combines with J gene TRBJ2-1; 9 bases agree with TRBD2. V lost 2 bases to trimming and J lost 7 bases; unmatched junction nucleotides: 10. Germline V CDR1 and CDR2: SGHRS, YFSETQ. The CDR3 is 16 amino acids. The CDR3 loop reads CASSLAGTSHSNEQFF. The CDR3 region has the DNA TGCGCCAGCAGCTTAGCCGGGACTAGCCATTCTAATGAGCAGTTCTTC.